What follows describes a single TCR beta chain. The target antigen is unknown. A read error is possible here, since a much larger clone lies one base away. Researchers amplified the TCR beta CDR3 regions from RNA transcripts. Initially, a first-round RT-PCR of the TCR CDR3 employed the HTBI primer set. Each CDR3 protein gets one entry after TCRdb re-called the multiplex PCR reads with MiXCR. Here the sample spans some 420,000 distinct CDR3 sequences, about an eighth being singletons. This entry belongs to a study of T cells in Graves' hyperthyroidism and ophthalmopathy. General study findings and limits: Expanded thyroid clonotypes (above 0.001) were mostly also found in blood.

Stable hyperthyroidism: no ophthalmopathy progression over 18 months of follow-up. The germline V gene encodes CDR1 LGHDT and CDR2 YNNKEL (reference sequence). V gave up 3 bases and J gave up 7 bases, with 10 bases separating them. This CDR3 is built from 13 residues. The receptor's source is a woman in her late teens or twenties with Graves' hyperthyroidism. The chain uses TRBV3-1 and TRBJ1-3, with D unresolved. The sequenced material came from blood. CDR3: CASSHGGSNTIYF. In DNA form, the CDR3 reads TGTGCCAGCAGCCATGGAGGTTCCAACACCATATATTTT.